This T cell receptor beta chain was recorded in a study of shared clonotypes between healthy human individuals. CD8 cells classed as naive were CD45RO-negative and positively selected for CCR7, excluding terminally differentiated effector memory CD45RA+ cells. Using immunoSEQ multiplex PCR, the repertoire was profiled, and TCRdb retains in-frame clones only, with some absent. The sample has 500,000 to 700,000 clones, about 95% seen once. Trimming removed 0 bases at V and 6 bases at J, with 9 bases between. Germline CDR1 is SGHNT and CDR2 is YYREEE (reference sequence). The CDR3 is made up of 13 amino acids.

V usage is TRBV5-4 and J usage is TRBJ1-2; tentative D call: TRBD1 (5 bases). Sequences were obtained from naive CD8+ T cells sorted from blood. The TCR comes from a woman in her twenties or thirties in good health. CDR3 region: CASSLAWGNGYTF. Written as DNA, the CDR3 is TGTGCCAGCAGCTTGGCCTGGGGGAATGGCTACACCTTC. Full variable domain (missing parts from reference TRBV5-4 and TRBJ1-2): ETGVTQSPTHLIKTRGQQVTLRCSSQSGHNTVSWYQQALGQGPQFIFQYYREEENGRGNFPPRFSGLQFPNYSSELNVNALELDDSALYLCASSLAWGNGYTFGSGTRLTVV.